A selection of T cell receptor beta chains follows, all from one sample in a study of T cells in Graves' hyperthyroidism and ophthalmopathy. TCRdb recomputed calls from the multiplex PCR reads with MiXCR, one row per CDR3 protein. The table lists approximately 590,000 distinct CDR3 sequences, around 14% of them singletons. The sample comprised blood. The receptors were sampled from a woman in her thirties with Graves' hyperthyroidism. Each CDR3 is given with its conserved first and last residue. The D gene is left open where the match is weak. Clone size appears in some rows only: once, few, many, or a class for an expanded clone.

abundance,j_gene,v_gene,d_gene,CDR3aa,CDR3nt
many,TRBJ2-3,TRBV30,TRBD2,CAWRGLAGFTDTQYF,TGTGCCTGGAGGGGACTAGCGGGATTCACAGATACGCAGTATTTT
few,TRBJ2-7,TRBV7-2,.,CASSLARGSYEQYF,TGTGCCAGCAGCTTAGCTAGAGGATCCTACGAGCAGTACTTC
few,TRBJ2-5,TRBV14,TRBD1,CASSQDITRGQETQYF,TGTGCCAGCAGCCAAGATATTACCAGGGGGCAAGAGACCCAGTACTTC
.,TRBJ2-1,TRBV4-1,.,CASSSRGQSDEQFF,TGCGCCAGCAGCTCCCGCGGCCAGAGCGATGAGCAGTTCTTC
many,TRBJ2-2,TRBV12-3/TRBV12-4,.,CASSFMGETGELFF,TGTGCCAGCAGTTTCATGGGGGAGACAGGGGAGCTGTTTTTT
few,TRBJ1-1,TRBV29-1,.,CSVLGMNTEAFF,TGCAGCGTTTTAGGGATGAACACTGAAGCTTTCTTT
.,TRBJ1-1,TRBV5-1,.,CASSMTDANTEAFF,TGCGCCAGCAGCATGACGGACGCGAACACTGAAGCTTTCTTT
.,TRBJ2-2,TRBV5-5,TRBD2,CASSLVSSGSPPPTGELFF,TGTGCCAGCAGCTTGGTTAGTAGCGGGAGTCCCCCCCCCACCGGGGAGCTGTTTTTT
many,TRBJ1-3,TRBV11-2,.,CASGRGSGNTIYF,TGTGCCAGCGGCAGGGGCTCTGGAAACACCATATATTTT
.,TRBJ2-5,TRBV27,TRBD2,CASTPMATSGSQETQYF,TGTGCCAGCACCCCGATGGCGACTAGCGGATCTCAAGAGACCCAGTACTTC
many,TRBJ1-1,TRBV6-6,TRBD1,CASSYDWAGQGTEAFF,TGTGCCAGCAGTTACGATTGGGCGGGACAGGGCACTGAAGCTTTCTTT
many,TRBJ1-1,TRBV11-2,.,CASSLVQGPNTEAFF,TGTGCCAGCAGCTTAGTCCAGGGGCCGAACACTGAAGCTTTCTTT
few,TRBJ2-3,TRBV6-1,TRBD2,CASSPGLAGRSGLSTDTQYF,TGTGCCAGCAGTCCGGGACTAGCGGGTCGATCTGGTCTTAGCACAGATACGCAGTATTTT
many,TRBJ2-4,TRBV18,.,CASSPGAEGIQYF,TGTGCCAGCTCACCGGGGGCCGAGGGCATTCAGTACTTC
many,TRBJ2-3,TRBV7-9,TRBD1,CASSRFGTGADPPRLSNTQYF,TGTGCCAGCAGCCGCTTCGGGACAGGGGCCGACCCGCCCCGTTTAAGTAATACGCAGTATTTT
.,TRBJ1-5,TRBV27,.,CASSHLLDGFNQPQHF,TGTGCCAGCAGTCACCTACTTGACGGCTTTAATCAGCCCCAGCATTTT
.,TRBJ2-2,TRBV11-2,.,CASSLGGGVVSGELFF,TGTGCCAGCAGCTTAGGAGGAGGGGTGGTTTCCGGGGAGCTGTTTTTT
many,TRBJ2-1,TRBV5-1,.,CASSLPGSYNEQFF,TGCGCCAGCAGCTTGCCCGGGAGCTACAATGAGCAGTTCTTC
.,TRBJ1-1,TRBV6-1,TRBD1,CASSAGQGADTEAFF,TGTGCCAGCAGTGCCGGACAGGGGGCGGACACTGAAGCTTTCTTT
.,TRBJ2-3,TRBV20-1,.,CSARPGQSTDTQYF,TGCAGTGCTAGACCAGGACAGTCCACAGATACGCAGTATTTT
.,TRBJ1-3,TRBV28,.,CASIGDYGNTIYF,TGTGCCAGCATCGGGGACTATGGAAACACCATATATTTT
many,TRBJ1-2,TRBV6-1,.,CASRDGASNYGYTF,TGTGCCAGCAGGGACGGGGCTTCTAACTATGGCTACACCTTC
.,TRBJ2-1,TRBV18,.,CASSPRARDSYNEQFF,TGTGCCAGCTCACCGAGGGCGCGGGACAGCTACAATGAGCAGTTCTTC
.,TRBJ1-2,TRBV9,TRBD1,CASSLRQGANYGYTF,TGTGCCAGCAGCTTGAGACAGGGCGCAAACTATGGCTACACCTTC
.,TRBJ2-6,TRBV18,TRBD1,CASSLGTAGANVLTF,TGTGCCAGCTCACTGGGGACAGCTGGGGCCAACGTCCTGACTTTC
many,TRBJ2-5,TRBV20-1,.,CSAEPGIQETQYF,TGCAGTGCTGAGCCAGGTATTCAAGAGACCCAGTACTTC
.,TRBJ2-7,TRBV7-9,TRBD1,CASSYIGTGNEQYF,TGTGCCAGCAGCTATATCGGGACAGGGAACGAGCAGTACTTC
many,TRBJ2-2,TRBV12-3/TRBV12-4,TRBD2,CASSLSEAGGTGELFF,TGTGCCAGCAGTTTATCAGAAGCGGGAGGCACCGGGGAGCTGTTTTTT
many,TRBJ2-7,TRBV3-1,.,CASSQTPTYEQYF,TGTGCCAGCAGCCAGACCCCTACCTACGAGCAGTACTTC
.,TRBJ2-1,TRBV29-1,.,CSVRGGTRYNEQFF,TGCAGCGTTCGGGGCGGAACCCGCTACAATGAGCAGTTCTTC
few,TRBJ2-1,TRBV14,TRBD2,CASSPSSGVYNEQFF,TGTGCCAGCAGCCCCTCTAGCGGGGTCTACAATGAGCAGTTCTTC
.,TRBJ1-1,TRBV5-1,.,CASSFNIGEAFF,TGCGCCAGCAGCTTTAATATTGGGGAAGCTTTCTTT
many,TRBJ2-5,TRBV12-3/TRBV12-4,.,CASSLLATQETQYF,TGTGCCAGCAGTTTACTAGCGACCCAAGAGACCCAGTACTTC
.,TRBJ2-7,TRBV6-1,TRBD2,CASRRLAGGEYEQYF,TGTGCCAGCAGAAGACTAGCGGGGGGAGAATACGAGCAGTACTTC
few,TRBJ2-1,TRBV15,.,CATSRGGSSSYNEQFF,TGTGCCACCAGCAGAGGAGGCAGCAGCTCCTACAATGAGCAGTTCTTC
.,TRBJ1-2,TRBV2,.,CASTPQGRLYGYTF,TGTGCCAGCACCCCGCAGGGACGGCTCTATGGCTACACCTTC
many,TRBJ2-3,TRBV20-1,TRBD2,CSARVPLAGTDTQYF,TGCAGTGCTAGAGTACCCCTAGCGGGAACAGATACGCAGTATTTT
few,TRBJ1-3,TRBV7-2,.,CASSLVGGNGNTIYF,TGTGCCAGCAGCTTAGTGGGGGGTAACGGAAACACCATATATTTT
.,TRBJ2-3,TRBV29-1,TRBD2,CSVKLVAGGTDTQYF,TGCAGCGTTAAACTGGTAGCGGGAGGCACAGATACGCAGTATTTT
.,TRBJ2-7,TRBV12-3/TRBV12-4,.,CASIRFGRSSYEQYF,TGTGCCAGCATCCGGTTTGGCAGGAGCTCCTACGAGCAGTACTTC
few,TRBJ2-2,TRBV5-1,.,CASSLVRDGELFF,TGCGCCAGCAGCTTGGTCAGGGACGGGGAGCTGTTTTTT
few,TRBJ2-7,TRBV7-9,TRBD1,CASSFSATGGSYEQYF,TGTGCCAGCAGCTTCAGCGCGACAGGGGGTTCCTACGAGCAGTACTTC
.,TRBJ2-1,TRBV4-2,TRBD2,CASSQDSGRASEQFF,TGTGCCAGCAGCCAAGACAGCGGGAGGGCCAGTGAGCAGTTCTTC
many,TRBJ1-5,TRBV6-1,TRBD1,CASSSRDRDQPQHF,TGTGCCAGCAGTTCACGGGACAGGGATCAGCCCCAGCATTTT
many,TRBJ1-2,TRBV6-1,.,CASREHNYGYTF,TGTGCCAGCAGAGAGCATAACTATGGCTACACCTTC